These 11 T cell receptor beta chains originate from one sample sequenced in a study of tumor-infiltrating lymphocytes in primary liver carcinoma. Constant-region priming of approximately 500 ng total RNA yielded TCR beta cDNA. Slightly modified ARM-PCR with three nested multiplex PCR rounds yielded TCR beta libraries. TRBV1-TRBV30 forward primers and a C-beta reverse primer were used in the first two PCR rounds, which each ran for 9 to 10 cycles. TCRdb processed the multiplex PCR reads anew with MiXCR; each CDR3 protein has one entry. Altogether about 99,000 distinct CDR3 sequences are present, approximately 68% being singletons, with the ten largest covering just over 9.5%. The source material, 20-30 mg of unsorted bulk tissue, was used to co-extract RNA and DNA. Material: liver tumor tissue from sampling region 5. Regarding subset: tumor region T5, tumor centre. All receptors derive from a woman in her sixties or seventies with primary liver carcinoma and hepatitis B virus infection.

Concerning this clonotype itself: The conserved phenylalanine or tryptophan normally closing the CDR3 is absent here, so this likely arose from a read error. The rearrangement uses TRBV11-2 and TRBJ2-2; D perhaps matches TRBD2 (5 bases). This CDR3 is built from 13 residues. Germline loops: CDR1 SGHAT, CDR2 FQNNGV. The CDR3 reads CASSRERAGELFL. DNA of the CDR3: TGTGCTAGCAGCCGAGAGAGGGCCGGGGAGCTGTTTCTT.

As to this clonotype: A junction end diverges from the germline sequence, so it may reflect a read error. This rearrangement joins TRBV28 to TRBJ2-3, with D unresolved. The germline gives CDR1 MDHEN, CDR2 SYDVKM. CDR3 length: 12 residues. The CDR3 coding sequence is TGTGCCAGCAGTATGATAACAGATACTCAGTATTTT. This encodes CASSMITDTQYF.

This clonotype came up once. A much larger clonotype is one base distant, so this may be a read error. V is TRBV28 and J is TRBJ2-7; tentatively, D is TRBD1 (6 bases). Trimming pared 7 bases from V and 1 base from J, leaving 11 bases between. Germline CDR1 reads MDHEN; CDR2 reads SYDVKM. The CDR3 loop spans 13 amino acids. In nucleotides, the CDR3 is TGTGCCAGCAAGCGGACAGTTTCCTACGAGCAGTACTTC. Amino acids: CASKRTVSYEQYF. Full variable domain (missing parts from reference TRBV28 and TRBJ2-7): DVKVTQSSRYLVKRTGEKVFLECVQDMDHENMFWYRQDPGLGLRLIYFSYDVKMKEKGDIPEGYSVSREKKERFSLILESASTNQTSMYLCASKRTVSYEQYFGPGTRLTVT.

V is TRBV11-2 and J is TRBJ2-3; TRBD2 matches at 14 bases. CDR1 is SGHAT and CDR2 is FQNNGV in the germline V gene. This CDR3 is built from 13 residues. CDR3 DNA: TGTACCATCAGCTCTGGACTAGCGGGAGGCCGATATTTT. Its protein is CTISSGLAGGRYF.

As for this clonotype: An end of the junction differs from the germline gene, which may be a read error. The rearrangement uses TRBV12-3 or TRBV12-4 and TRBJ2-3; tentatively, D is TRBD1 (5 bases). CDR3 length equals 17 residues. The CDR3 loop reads CASSLELSRTSTGTQYF. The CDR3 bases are TGTGCCAGCAGTTTAGAGCTAAGTCGGACCAGCACAGGTACGCAGTATTTT.

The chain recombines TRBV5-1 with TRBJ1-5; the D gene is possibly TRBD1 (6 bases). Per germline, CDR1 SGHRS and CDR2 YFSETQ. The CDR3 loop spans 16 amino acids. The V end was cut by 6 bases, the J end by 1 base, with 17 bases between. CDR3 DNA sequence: TGCGCCAGCAACGGCTGGGACACTAGAAGCAATCAGCCCCAGCATTTT. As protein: CASNGWDTRSNQPQHF.

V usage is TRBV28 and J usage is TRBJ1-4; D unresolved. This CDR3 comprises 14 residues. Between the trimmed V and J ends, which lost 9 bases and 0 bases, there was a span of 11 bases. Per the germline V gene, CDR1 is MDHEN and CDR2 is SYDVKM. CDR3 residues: CASRLGPTNEKLFF. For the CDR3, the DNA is TGTGCCAGTAGACTAGGGCCAACTAATGAAAAACTGTTTTTT. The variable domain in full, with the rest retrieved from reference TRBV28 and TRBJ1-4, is DVKVTQSSRYLVKRTGEKVFLECVQDMDHENMFWYRQDPGLGLRLIYFSYDVKMKEKGDIPEGYSVSREKKERFSLILESASTNQTSMYLCASRLGPTNEKLFFGSGTQLSVL.

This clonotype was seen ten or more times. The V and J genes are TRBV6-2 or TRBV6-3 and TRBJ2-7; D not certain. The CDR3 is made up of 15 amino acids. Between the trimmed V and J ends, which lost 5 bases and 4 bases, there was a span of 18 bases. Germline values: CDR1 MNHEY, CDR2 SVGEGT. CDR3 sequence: CASSDPLSRSYEQYF. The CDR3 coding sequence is TGTGCCAGCAGTGACCCTTTATCGCGATCGTACGAGCAGTACTTC.

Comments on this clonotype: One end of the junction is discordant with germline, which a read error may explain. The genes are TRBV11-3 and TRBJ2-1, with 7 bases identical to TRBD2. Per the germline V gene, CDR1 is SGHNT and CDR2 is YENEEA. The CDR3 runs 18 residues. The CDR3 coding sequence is TGTGCCAGCAGCTTTAGGGGACTACCGGGGAAACCCTACAACGAGCAGTTCTTC. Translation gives CASSFRGLPGKPYNEQFF.

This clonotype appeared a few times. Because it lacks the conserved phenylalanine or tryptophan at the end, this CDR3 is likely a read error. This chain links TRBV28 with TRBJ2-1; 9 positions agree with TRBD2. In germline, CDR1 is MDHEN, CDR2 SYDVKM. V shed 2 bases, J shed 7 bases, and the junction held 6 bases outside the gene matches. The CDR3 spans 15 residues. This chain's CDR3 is CASSLKGGRGNEQFL. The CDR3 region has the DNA TGTGCCAGCAGTTTAAAGGGCGGGAGGGGGAATGAGCAGTTCCTC.

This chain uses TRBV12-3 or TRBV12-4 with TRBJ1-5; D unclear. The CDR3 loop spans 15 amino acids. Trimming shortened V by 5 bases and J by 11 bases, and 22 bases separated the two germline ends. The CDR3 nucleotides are TGTGCCAGCAGTCCCGACGGGATTAGCAATCACTCCCAGCATTTT. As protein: CASSPDGISNHSQHF.